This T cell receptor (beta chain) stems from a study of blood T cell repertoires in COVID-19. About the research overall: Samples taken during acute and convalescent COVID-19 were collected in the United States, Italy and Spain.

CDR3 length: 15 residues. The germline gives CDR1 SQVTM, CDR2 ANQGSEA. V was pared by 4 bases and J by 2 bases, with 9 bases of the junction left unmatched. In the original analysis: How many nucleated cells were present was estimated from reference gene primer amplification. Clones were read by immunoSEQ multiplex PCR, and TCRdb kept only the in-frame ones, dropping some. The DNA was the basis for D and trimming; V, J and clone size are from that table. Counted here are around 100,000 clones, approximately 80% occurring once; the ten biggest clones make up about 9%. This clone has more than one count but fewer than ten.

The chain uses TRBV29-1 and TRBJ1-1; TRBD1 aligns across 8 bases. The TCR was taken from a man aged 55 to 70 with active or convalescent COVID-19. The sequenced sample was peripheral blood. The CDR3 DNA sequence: TGCAGCGTTGTGGGGTCAGGGGGCGGCAACACTGAAGCTTTCTTT. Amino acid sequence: CSVVGSGGGNTEAFF.